The rows below give T cell receptor beta chains drawn from one sample of a study of blood T cell repertoires in COVID-19. Profiled with immunoSEQ multiplex PCR; TCRdb holds only in-frame clones, not every one. Here the sample spans 100,000 to 150,000 clones, about 80% being singletons. Sequencing input: peripheral blood. These receptors came from a man aged 40-49 years with active or convalescent COVID-19. Both conserved end residues are part of each CDR3. D genes are given only for firm matches. Some rows mark clone size as missing; the rest say once, few, many or name a class of expanded clone.

>TRBD2|-|TRBV7-8|TRBJ2-3
CASSDPQRGSTDTQYF
TGTGCCAGCAGCGACCCACAGCGGGGAAGCACAGATACGCAGTATTTT
>-|few|TRBV5-8|TRBJ1-1
CASSSGTKGTLNTEAFF
TGTGCCAGCAGCTCGGGGACAAAAGGTACCTTGAACACTGAAGCTTTCTTT
>-|-|TRBV6-5|TRBJ2-1
CASSRGLSYNEQFF
TGTGCCAGCAGTCGGGGACTTTCCTACAATGAGCAGTTCTTC
>TRBD2|-|TRBV5-1|TRBJ2-7
CASSAGLAGSPSSYEQYF
TGCGCCAGCAGCGCGGGACTAGCGGGATCCCCTAGCTCCTACGAGCAGTACTTC
>-|-|TRBV27|TRBJ1-3
CASSLRQRGNTIYF
TGTGCCAGCAGTTTGAGGCAGAGGGGAAACACCATATATTTT
>-|once|TRBV5-1|TRBJ2-7
CASSLGGPYEQYF
TGCGCCAGCAGCTTGGGAGGCCCCTACGAGCAGTACTTC
>-|-|TRBV6-5|TRBJ1-1
CASSYIQKHTEAFF
TGTGCCAGCAGTTACATACAGAAGCACACTGAAGCTTTCTTT
>-|-|TRBV5-4|TRBJ2-2
CASSSPGTGGSSGRAGELFF
TGTGCCAGCAGCTCCCCCGGGACAGGGGGCTCTAGCGGGAGGGCCGGGGAGCTGTTTTTT
>-|-|TRBV7-2|TRBJ2-7
CASSPREVSYEQYF
TGTGCCAGCAGCCCCCGTGAGGTTTCCTACGAGCAGTACTTC
>TRBD1|-|TRBV19|TRBJ1-2
CASMPGQRIYGYTF
TGTGCCAGTATGCCGGGACAGCGGATCTATGGCTACACCTTC
>-|-|TRBV19|TRBJ2-3
CASRRQGVGDTQYF
TGTGCCAGTAGGCGGCAGGGTGTTGGAGATACGCAGTATTTT
>-|once|TRBV19|TRBJ2-3
CASSKVERDTQYF
TGTGCCAGTAGTAAGGTGGAGAGAGATACGCAGTATTTT
>TRBD1|-|TRBV30|TRBJ1-5
CAWEPGQGSNQPQHF
TGTGCCTGGGAACCGGGACAGGGGAGCAATCAGCCCCAGCATTTT
>-|-|TRBV5-1|TRBJ2-7
CASSLGPLGAGPHEQYF
TGCGCCAGCAGCTTAGGGCCCCTGGGTGCGGGGCCCCACGAGCAGTACTTC
>-|once|TRBV14|TRBJ1-2
CASSLLTANYGYTF
TGTGCCAGCAGCCTATTAACAGCAAACTATGGCTACACCTTC
>TRBD1|-|TRBV29-1|TRBJ1-4
CSVPQGAGSEKLFF
TGCAGCGTCCCCCAGGGGGCCGGGAGTGAAAAACTGTTTTTT
>-|once|TRBV5-4|TRBJ2-1
CASSGGGGPDNEQFF
TGTGCCAGCAGCGGGGGAGGCGGGCCAGACAATGAGCAGTTCTTC
>-|-|TRBV27|TRBJ2-5
CASSLRRGNQETQYF
TGTGCCAGCAGTCTCCGCCGGGGTAACCAAGAGACCCAGTACTTC